These T cell receptor beta chains were read from a single sample in a study of early T cells in non-severe SARS-CoV-2 infection. MiXCR was run by TCRdb on the 5' RACE reads, yielding one entry per CDR3 protein. This sample has 55,000 to 80,000 distinct CDR3 sequences, with 10% to 15% found just once. The material sequenced was whole blood, taken at baseline. The source of these receptors is an adult who was a healthcare worker with PCR-confirmed SARS-CoV-2 infection or an uninfected control (not recorded which). Both conserved end residues are part of each CDR3.

v_call: TRBV20-1
j_call: TRBJ2-1
cdr3_aa: CSAGTSGGINEQFF

v_call: TRBV15
j_call: TRBJ1-2
cdr3_aa: CATSRDLQGTISNYGYTF

v_call: TRBV7-9
j_call: TRBJ2-1
cdr3_aa: CASSLRSIGINEQFF

v_call: TRBV4-3
j_call: TRBJ1-4
cdr3_aa: CASSQEGKPNEKLFF

v_call: TRBV19
j_call: TRBJ2-1
cdr3_aa: CASSKTSSAYNEQFF

v_call: TRBV7-9
j_call: TRBJ2-7
cdr3_aa: CASSPIGLDYEQYF

v_call: TRBV5-6
j_call: TRBJ2-3
cdr3_aa: CASSLEGTPLTDTQYF

v_call: TRBV3-1
j_call: TRBJ2-5
cdr3_aa: CASSQREVEETQYF

v_call: TRBV12-3/TRBV12-4
j_call: TRBJ2-7
cdr3_aa: CASSATGAPSYEQYF

v_call: TRBV11-2
j_call: TRBJ1-2
cdr3_aa: CASSSVRGPDYGYTF

v_call: TRBV7-9
j_call: TRBJ1-1
cdr3_aa: CASSLARRDGTEAFF

v_call: TRBV4-2
j_call: TRBJ2-5
cdr3_aa: CASSQNPWLSGEQETQYF

v_call: TRBV25-1
j_call: TRBJ2-3
cdr3_aa: CASSDTTDTQYF

v_call: TRBV3-2
j_call: TRBJ1-1
cdr3_aa: CATTTEAFF

v_call: TRBV12-3/TRBV12-4
j_call: TRBJ2-5
cdr3_aa: CASRKTGGYETQYF

v_call: TRBV12-3/TRBV12-4
j_call: TRBJ2-1
cdr3_aa: CASGTSGGRWQFF

v_call: TRBV7-6
j_call: TRBJ2-3
cdr3_aa: CASSSGQGVDTQYF

v_call: TRBV6-1
j_call: TRBJ2-1
cdr3_aa: CASSEDFYNEQFF

v_call: TRBV10-3
j_call: TRBJ1-3
cdr3_aa: CAISESWLSGNTIYF

v_call: TRBV24-1
j_call: TRBJ2-3
cdr3_aa: CATARNRDGSVDTQYF